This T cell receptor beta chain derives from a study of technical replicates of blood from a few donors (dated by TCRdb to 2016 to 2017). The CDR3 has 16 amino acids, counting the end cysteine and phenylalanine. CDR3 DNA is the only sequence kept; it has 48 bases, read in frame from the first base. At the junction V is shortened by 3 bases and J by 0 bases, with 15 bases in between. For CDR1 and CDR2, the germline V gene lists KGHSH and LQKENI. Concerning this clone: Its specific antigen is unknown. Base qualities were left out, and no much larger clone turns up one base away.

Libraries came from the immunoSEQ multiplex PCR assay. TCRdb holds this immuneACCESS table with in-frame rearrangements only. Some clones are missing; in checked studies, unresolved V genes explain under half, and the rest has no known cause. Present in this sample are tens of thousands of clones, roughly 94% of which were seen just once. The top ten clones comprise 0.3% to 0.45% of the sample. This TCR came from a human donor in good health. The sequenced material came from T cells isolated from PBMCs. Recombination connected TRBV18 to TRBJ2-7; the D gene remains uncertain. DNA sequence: TGTGCCAGCTCACCCGTTTTCCAGGCAAGCTCCTACGAGCAGTACTTC. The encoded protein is CASSPVFQASSYEQYF.